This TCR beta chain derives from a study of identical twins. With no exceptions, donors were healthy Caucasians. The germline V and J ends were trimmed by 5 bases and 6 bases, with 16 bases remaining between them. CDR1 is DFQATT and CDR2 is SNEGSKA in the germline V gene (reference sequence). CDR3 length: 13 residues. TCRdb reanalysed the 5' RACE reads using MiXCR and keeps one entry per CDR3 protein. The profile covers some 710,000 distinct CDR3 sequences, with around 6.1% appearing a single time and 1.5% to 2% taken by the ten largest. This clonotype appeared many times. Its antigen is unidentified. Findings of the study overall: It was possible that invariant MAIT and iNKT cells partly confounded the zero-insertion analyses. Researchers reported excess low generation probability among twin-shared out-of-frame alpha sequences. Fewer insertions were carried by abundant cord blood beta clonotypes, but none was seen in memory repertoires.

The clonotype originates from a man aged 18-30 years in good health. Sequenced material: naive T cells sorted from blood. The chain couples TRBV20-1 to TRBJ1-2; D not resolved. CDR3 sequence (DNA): TGCAGTGCTCCCGAGCGGACGGGCAATGGCTACACCTTC. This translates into CSAPERTGNGYTF.